This TCR beta chain was sequenced for a study of blood T cell repertoires in COVID-19. Study context: The origin of the acute and convalescent COVID-19 samples was the United States, Italy and Spain. Sources were T cells, B-cell-depleted T cells, or PBMCs; the material itself was cDNA or gDNA.

Per germline, CDR1 MNHEY and CDR2 SVGAGI. This CDR3 is built from 13 residues. V lost 4 bases to trimming and J lost 5 bases, with 12 bases between them. Authors' methods: Estimates of nucleated cell counts were drawn from the amplification of reference gene primers. Assay used: immunoSEQ multiplex PCR; TCRdb lists only in-frame clones, some missing. V, J and clone size reflect that table, while D and trimming were determined from the DNA. The data show some 250,000 clones, approximately 91% seen once. The chain is built from TRBV6-5 and TRBJ2-7, with D hard to call. This sequence was found in a woman aged 25 to 45 with acute or convalescent COVID-19. Sequencing was performed on peripheral blood. The CDR3 sequence: CASSLSGRNEQYF. In nucleotides, the CDR3 is TGTGCCAGCAGTTTATCGGGTCGGAACGAGCAGTACTTC.